This TCR beta chain was observed in a study of cytomegalovirus exposure and HLA in healthy donors. Findings and caveats of the study: Several of the most significant clusters were apparently associated with common viral pathogens in a later analysis. V- and J-gene trimming of TCR beta was linked (in a later analysis) to a missense DCLRE1C variant.

The V and J ends lost 4 bases and 3 bases, in that order; junction bases with no gene match: 10. The CDR3 runs 16 residues. The germline V gene encodes CDR1 SGHNT and CDR2 YYREEE (reference sequence). For this clone: Its matching antigen is unknown.

The PCR employed 60 Vbeta primers together with 13 Jbeta primers. Data came from immunoSEQ multiplex PCR; TCRdb stores just in-frame clones and leaves some out. The data contain about 130,000 clones, approximately 80% of them singletons. The receptor's source is a woman aged 40 to 55 in good health and CMV-seronegative. Sequenced input: PBMCs. This rearrangement joins TRBV5-4 to TRBJ2-5; 9 bases are a match to TRBD1. DNA of the CDR3: TGTGCCAGCAGCCTACCCGGGACAGGGTTGGAAGAGACCCAGTACTTC. Protein product: CASSLPGTGLEETQYF.